This TCR beta chain was documented in a study of CD8 T cells in Susac syndrome. Germline CDR1 reads SEHNR; CDR2 reads FQNEAQ (reference sequence). The CDR3 spans 15 residues. Trimming removed 5 bases from V and 2 bases from J, with 15 bases in between. Peripheral blood CD8+ and CD4+ T cells were profiled by TCR beta sequencing. cDNA came from about 0.46 to 1 ug RNA primed by random hexamers. TCR beta CDR3 was amplified by immunoSEQ multiplex PCR. This amplification extended across 54 Vbeta and 13 Jbeta segments. One entry per CDR3 protein results from TCRdb running MiXCR on the immunoSEQ multiplex PCR reads. The table has about 200,000 distinct CDR3 sequences, 80% to 95% seen once.

V is TRBV7-9 and J is TRBJ1-2; D unresolved. This clonotype was obtained from a human donor with multiple sclerosis. Sequenced material: CD8+ T cells from PBMCs. This CDR3 is CASSARTDSNYGYTF. The DNA for the CDR3 is TGTGCCAGCAGCGCCCGTACCGATAGCAACTATGGCTACACCTTC.